This T cell receptor beta chain emerged from a study of T-cell reconstitution after alpha-beta-depleted transplantation in children. There are many counts of this clonotype. The V gene lost 3 bases and the J gene lost 12 bases, with 24 bases spanning the gap. The CDR3 consists of 15 residues. Germline V CDR1 and CDR2: SQVTM, ANQGSEA. Unique molecular identifiers were used in preparing the TCRbeta library. TCRdb independently ran MiXCR on the PCR reads; one entry per CDR3 protein. The data contain about 72,000 distinct CDR3 sequences, about 6.7% of them singletons. Specimen: PBMCs from the stem cell graft donor, collected from the stem cell graft. The genes are TRBV29-1 and TRBJ2-1, with D possibly being TRBD1 (6 bases). This clonotype originated in a human donor who donated a stem cell graft to a child with acute lymphoblastic leukemia. CDR3 coding DNA: TGCAGCGTTGAGGTCCTGGACAGCCAGCTTGGCGGGCAGTTCTTC. It encodes CSVEVLDSQLGGQFF.